This is a list of T cell receptor beta chains from one sample in a study of monozygotic twins with inflammatory bowel disease. After re-calling the 5' RACE reads, TCRdb lists one entry per CDR3 protein, DNA absent. This sample's table reports 440,000 or so distinct CDR3 sequences. The source material was blood. The receptors originated from a human donor with ulcerative colitis or Crohn's disease, or a healthy co-twin of an affected twin (not recorded which). CDR3s include the opening cysteine and the closing phenylalanine or tryptophan. Each record gives: J gene, V gene, CDR3 protein.

>TRBJ2-2|TRBV10-3
CAINSDRTTTGELFF
>TRBJ2-3|TRBV7-3
CASSLGRPQDTQYF
>TRBJ1-1|TRBV7-2
CASSLASGARTEAFF
>TRBJ1-3|TRBV27
CASSLRGISGNTIYF
>TRBJ2-3|TRBV4-2
CASSQDQLGTGTQYF
>TRBJ1-1|TRBV3-1
CASSQAPGGTEAFF
>TRBJ2-3|TRBV7-2
CASSRIPGQGLGDTQYF
>TRBJ2-1|TRBV12-3/TRBV12-4
CASSFGADEQFF
>TRBJ2-3|TRBV7-3
CASSPWTSGRDTQYF
>TRBJ2-7|TRBV18
CASSSGRTYEQYF
>TRBJ2-7|TRBV28
CASSLPLYEQYF
>TRBJ1-5|TRBV18
CASSSGTSSNQPQHF